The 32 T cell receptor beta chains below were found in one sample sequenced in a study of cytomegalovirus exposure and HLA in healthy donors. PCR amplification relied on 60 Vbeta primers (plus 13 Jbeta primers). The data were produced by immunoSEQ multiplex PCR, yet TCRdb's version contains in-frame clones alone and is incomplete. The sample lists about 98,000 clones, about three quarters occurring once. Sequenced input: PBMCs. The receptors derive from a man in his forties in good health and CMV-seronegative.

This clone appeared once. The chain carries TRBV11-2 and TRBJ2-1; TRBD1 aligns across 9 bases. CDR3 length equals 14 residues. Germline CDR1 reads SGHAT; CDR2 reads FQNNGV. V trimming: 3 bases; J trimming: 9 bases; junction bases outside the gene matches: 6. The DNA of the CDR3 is TGTGCCAGCAGCTTGAGACAGGGGGTTGGTGAGCAGTTCTTC. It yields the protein CASSLRQGVGEQFF.

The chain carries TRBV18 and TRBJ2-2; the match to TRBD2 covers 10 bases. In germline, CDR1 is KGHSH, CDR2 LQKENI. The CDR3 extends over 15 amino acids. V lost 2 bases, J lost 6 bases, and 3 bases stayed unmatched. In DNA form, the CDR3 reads TGTGCCAGCTCACCAAGCGGGGGGGCCTCCGGGGAGCTGTTTTTT. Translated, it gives CASSPSGGASGELFF.

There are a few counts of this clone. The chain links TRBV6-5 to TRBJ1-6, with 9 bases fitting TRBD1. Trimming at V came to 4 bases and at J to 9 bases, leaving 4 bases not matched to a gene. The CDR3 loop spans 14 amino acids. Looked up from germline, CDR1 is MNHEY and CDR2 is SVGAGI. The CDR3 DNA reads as TGTGCCAGCAGTTCCGGGACAGGGAGTTCACCCCTCCACTTT. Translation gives CASSSGTGSSPLHF.

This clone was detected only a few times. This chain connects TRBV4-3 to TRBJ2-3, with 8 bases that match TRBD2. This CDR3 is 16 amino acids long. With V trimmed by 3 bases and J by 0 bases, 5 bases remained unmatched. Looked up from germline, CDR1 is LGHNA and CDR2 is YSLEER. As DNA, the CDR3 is TGCGCCAGCAGCCAGGGTAGCGGGGTTAGCACAGATACGCAGTATTTT. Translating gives CASSQGSGVSTDTQYF.

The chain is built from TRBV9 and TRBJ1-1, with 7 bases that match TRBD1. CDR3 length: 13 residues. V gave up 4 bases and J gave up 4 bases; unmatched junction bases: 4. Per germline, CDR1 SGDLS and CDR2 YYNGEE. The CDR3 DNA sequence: TGTGCCAGCAGCTCTAGGGGGCCCACTGAAGCTTTCTTT. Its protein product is CASSSRGPTEAFF.

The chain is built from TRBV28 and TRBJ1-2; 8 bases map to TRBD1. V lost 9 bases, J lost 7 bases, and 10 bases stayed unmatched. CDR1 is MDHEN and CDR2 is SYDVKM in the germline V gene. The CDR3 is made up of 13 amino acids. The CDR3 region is CASLLPGGRGYTF. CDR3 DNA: TGTGCCAGTCTACTACCAGGGGGCCGTGGCTACACCTTC.

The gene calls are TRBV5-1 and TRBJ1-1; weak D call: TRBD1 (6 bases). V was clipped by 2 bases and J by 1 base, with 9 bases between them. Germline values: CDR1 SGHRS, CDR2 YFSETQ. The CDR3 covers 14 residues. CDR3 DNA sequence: TGCGCCAGCAGCTTTCCGGACAGGAACACTGAAGCTTTCTTT. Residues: CASSFPDRNTEAFF.

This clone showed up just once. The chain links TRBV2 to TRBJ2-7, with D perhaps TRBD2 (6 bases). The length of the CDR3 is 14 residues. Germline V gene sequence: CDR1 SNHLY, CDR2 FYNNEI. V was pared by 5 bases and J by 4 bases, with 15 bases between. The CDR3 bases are TGTGCCAGCAGTCCGGAAGCCCGGGGGTACGAGCAGTACTTC. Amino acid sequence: CASSPEARGYEQYF.

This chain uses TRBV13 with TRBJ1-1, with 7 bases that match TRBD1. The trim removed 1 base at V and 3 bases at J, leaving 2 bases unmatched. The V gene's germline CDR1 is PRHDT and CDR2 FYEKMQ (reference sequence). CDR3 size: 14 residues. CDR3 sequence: CASSLATGDTEAFF. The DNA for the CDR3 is TGTGCCAGCAGCTTAGCTACAGGGGACACTGAAGCTTTCTTT.

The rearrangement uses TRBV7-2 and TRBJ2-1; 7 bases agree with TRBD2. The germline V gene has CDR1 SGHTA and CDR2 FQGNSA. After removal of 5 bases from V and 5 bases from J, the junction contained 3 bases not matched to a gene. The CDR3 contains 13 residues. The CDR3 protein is CASSPGLHNEQFF. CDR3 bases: TGTGCCAGCAGCCCGGGACTACACAATGAGCAGTTCTTC.

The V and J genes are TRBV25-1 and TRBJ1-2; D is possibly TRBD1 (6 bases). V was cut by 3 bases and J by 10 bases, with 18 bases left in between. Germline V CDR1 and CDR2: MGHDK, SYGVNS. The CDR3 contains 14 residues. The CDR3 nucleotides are TGTGCCAGCAGTGATCCCGGCCAGGGGTTCCTCTACACCTTC. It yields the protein CASSDPGQGFLYTF.

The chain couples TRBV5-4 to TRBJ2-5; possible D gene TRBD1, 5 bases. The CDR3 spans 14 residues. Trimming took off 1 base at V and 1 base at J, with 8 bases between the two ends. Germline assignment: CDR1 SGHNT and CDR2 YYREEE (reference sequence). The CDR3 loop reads CASSLQGPQETQYF. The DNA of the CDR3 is TGTGCCAGCAGCTTGCAGGGTCCCCAAGAGACCCAGTACTTC.

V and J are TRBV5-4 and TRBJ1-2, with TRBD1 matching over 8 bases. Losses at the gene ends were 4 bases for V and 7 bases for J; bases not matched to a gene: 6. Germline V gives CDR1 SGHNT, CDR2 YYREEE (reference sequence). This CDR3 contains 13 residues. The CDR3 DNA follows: TGTGCCAGCAGCCCACTGACAGGGGCTGGCTACACCTTC. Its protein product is CASSPLTGAGYTF.

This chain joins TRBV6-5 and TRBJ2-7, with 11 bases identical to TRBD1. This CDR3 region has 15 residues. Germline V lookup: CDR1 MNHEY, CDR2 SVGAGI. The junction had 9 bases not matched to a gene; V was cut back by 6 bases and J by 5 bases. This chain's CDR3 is CASSVRRTGGHEQYF. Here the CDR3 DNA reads TGTGCCAGCAGCGTACGAAGGACAGGGGGCCACGAGCAGTACTTC.

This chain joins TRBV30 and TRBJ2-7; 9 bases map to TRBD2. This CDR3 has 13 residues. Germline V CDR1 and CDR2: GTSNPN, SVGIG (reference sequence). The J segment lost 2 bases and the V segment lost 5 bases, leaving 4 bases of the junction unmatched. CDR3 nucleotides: TGTGCCTGGCAAGCGGGGGGCACCTACGAGCAGTACTTC. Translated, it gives CAWQAGGTYEQYF.

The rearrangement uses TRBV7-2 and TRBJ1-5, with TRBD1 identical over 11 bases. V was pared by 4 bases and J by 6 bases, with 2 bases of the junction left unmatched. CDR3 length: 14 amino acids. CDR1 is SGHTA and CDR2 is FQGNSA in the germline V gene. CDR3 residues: CASSWTGGGQPQHF. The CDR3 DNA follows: TGTGCCAGCAGCTGGACAGGGGGCGGTCAGCCCCAGCATTTT.

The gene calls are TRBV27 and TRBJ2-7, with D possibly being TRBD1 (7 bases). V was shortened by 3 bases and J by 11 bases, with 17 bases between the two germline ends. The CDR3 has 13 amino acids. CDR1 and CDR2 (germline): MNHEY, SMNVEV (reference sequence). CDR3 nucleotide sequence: TGTGCCAGCAGTTTGGCAGGGGGGTGGTTAAAGTACTTC. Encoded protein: CASSLAGGWLKYF.

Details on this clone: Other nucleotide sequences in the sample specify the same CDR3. CDR3 sequence (DNA): TGTGCCAGCAGGGGACAGGGTTATAATTCACCCCTCCACTTT. Its protein is CASRGQGYNSPLHF. The chain couples TRBV6-5 to TRBJ1-6, with 9 bases aligning to TRBD1. The V gene's germline CDR1 is MNHEY and CDR2 SVGAGI. The ends lost 6 bases at V and 4 bases at J; junction bases unmatched: 1. This CDR3 is 14 amino acids long.

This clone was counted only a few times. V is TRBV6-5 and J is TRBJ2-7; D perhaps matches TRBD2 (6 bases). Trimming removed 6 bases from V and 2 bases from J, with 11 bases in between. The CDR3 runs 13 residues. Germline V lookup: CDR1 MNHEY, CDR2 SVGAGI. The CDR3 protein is CASSPTGAYEQYF. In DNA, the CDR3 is TGTGCCAGCAGCCCCACGGGGGCCTACGAGCAGTACTTC.

The CDR3 protein is CASSPQGNTEAFF. The CDR3 coding sequence is TGTGCCAGCAGTCCACAGGGGAACACTGAAGCTTTCTTT. This chain connects TRBV25-1 to TRBJ1-1, with D possibly TRBD1 on 6 matching bases. Per germline, CDR1 MGHDK and CDR2 SYGVNS. V dropped 5 bases and J dropped 1 base, with 8 bases sitting between them. The CDR3 sequence is 13 residues long.

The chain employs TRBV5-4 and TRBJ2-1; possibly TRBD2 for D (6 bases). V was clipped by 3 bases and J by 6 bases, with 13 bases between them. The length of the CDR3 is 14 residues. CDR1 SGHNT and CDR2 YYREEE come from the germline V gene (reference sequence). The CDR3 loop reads CASSWGVGGNEQFF. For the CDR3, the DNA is TGTGCCAGCAGCTGGGGTGTCGGGGGCAATGAGCAGTTCTTC.

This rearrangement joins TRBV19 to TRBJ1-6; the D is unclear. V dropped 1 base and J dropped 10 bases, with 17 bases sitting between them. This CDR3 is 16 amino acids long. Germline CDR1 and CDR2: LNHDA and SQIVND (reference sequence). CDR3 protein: CASSIGPQNNWSPLHF. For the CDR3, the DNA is TGTGCCAGTAGTATAGGGCCACAGAACAACTGGTCACCCCTCCACTTT.

CDR3 sequence reads: CASSVGEQYF. In nucleotides, the CDR3 is TGTGCCAGCAGTGTCGGCGAGCAGTACTTC. The chain uses TRBV2 and TRBJ2-7; the D is unclear. CDR1 is SNHLY and CDR2 is FYNNEI in the germline V gene. V lost 4 bases and J 6 bases, leaving 4 bases between the germline ends. The CDR3 is made up of 10 amino acids.

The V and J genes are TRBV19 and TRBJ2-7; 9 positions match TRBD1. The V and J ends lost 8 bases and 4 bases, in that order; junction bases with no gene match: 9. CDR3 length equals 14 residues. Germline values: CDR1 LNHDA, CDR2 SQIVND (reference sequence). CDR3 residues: CASATGGRSYEQYF. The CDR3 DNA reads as TGTGCCAGTGCAACAGGGGGCAGGAGTTACGAGCAGTACTTC. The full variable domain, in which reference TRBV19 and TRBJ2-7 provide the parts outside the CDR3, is DGGITQSPKYLFRKEGQNVTLSCEQNLNHDAMYWYRQDPGQGLRLIYYSQIVNDFQKGDIAEGYSVSREKKESFPLTVTSAQKNPTAFYLCASATGGRSYEQYFGPGTRLTVT.

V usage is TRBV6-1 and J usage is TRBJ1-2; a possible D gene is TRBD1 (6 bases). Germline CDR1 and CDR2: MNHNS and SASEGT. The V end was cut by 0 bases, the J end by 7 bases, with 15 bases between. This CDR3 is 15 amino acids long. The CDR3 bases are TGTGCCAGCAGTGAAGCTTGGCAGGGGAAGCGTGGCTACACCTTC. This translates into CASSEAWQGKRGYTF.

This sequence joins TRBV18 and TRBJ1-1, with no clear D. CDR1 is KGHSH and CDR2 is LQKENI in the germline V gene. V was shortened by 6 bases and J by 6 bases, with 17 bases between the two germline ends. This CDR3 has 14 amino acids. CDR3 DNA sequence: TGTGCCAGCTCCCATCCCCTGGGCGAAGCTGAAGCTTTCTTT. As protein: CASSHPLGEAEAFF.

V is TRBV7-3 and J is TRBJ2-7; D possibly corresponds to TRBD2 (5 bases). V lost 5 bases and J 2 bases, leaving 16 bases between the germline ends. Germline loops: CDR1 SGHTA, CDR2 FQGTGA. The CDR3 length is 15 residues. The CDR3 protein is CASSGGPGGTYEQYF. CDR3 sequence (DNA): TGTGCCAGCAGCGGTGGGCCAGGAGGAACCTACGAGCAGTACTTC.

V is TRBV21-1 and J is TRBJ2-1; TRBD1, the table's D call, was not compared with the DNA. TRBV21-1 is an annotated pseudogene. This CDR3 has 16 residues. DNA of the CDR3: TGTGCCAGCAGCAAAGCGCCCCGGACAGGCGTTGATGAGCAGTTCTTC. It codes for CASSKAPRTGVDEQFF.

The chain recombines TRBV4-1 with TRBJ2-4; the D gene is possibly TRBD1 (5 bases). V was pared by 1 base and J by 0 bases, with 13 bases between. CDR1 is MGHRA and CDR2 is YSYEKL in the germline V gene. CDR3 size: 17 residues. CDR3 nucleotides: TGCGCCAGCAGCCAAGGATGGCTAGGGGTAGCCAAAAACATTCAGTACTTC. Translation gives CASSQGWLGVAKNIQYF.

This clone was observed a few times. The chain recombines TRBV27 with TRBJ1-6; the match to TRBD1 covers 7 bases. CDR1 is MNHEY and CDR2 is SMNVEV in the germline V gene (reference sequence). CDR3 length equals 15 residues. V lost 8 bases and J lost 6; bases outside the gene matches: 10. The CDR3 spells CASSQGTSSNSPLHF. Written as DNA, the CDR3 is TGTGCCAGCTCACAGGGGACTTCTAGTAATTCACCCCTCCACTTT.

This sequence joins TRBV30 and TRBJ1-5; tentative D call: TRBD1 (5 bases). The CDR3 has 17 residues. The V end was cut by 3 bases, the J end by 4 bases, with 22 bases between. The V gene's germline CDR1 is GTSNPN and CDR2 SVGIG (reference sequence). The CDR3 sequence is CAWRGRTGLRHNQPQHF. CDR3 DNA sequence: TGTGCCTGGAGAGGACGAACAGGCCTCAGGCATAATCAGCCCCAGCATTTT.

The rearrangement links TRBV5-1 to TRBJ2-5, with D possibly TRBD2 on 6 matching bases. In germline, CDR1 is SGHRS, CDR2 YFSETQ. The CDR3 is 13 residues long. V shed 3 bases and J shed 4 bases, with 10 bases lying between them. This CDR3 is CASSSQEGETQYF. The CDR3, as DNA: TGCGCCAGCAGCTCCCAGGAGGGAGAGACCCAGTACTTC. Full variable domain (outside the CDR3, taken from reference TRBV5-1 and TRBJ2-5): KAGVTQTPRYLIKTRGQQVTLSCSPISGHRSVSWYQQTPGQGLQFLFEYFSETQRNKGNFPGRFSGRQFSNSRSEMNVSTLELGDSALYLCASSSQEGETQYFGPGTRLLVL.